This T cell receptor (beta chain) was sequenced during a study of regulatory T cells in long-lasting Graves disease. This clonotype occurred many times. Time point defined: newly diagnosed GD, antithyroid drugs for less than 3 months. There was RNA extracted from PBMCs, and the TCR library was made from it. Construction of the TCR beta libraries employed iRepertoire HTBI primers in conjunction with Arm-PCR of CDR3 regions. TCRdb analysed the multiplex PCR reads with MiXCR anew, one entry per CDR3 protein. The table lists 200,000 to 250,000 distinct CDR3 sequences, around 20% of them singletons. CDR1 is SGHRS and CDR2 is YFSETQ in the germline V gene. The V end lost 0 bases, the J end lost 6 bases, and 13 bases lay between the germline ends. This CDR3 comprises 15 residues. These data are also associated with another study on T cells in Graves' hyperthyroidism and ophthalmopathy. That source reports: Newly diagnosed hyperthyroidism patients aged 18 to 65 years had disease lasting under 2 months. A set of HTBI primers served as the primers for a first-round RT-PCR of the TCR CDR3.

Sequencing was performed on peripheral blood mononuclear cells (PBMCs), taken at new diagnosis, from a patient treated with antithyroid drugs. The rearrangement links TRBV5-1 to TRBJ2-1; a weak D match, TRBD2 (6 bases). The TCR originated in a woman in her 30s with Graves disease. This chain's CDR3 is CASSLVYGGTNEQFF. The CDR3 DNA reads TGCGCCAGCAGCTTGGTTTACGGGGGAACCAATGAGCAGTTCTTC.